There are a few counts of the clone carrying this T cell receptor beta chain. Its antigen remains unknown. This sample is drawn from a study of cytomegalovirus exposure and HLA in healthy donors. General study findings and limits: Presence/absence results assume similar sequencing depth per donor, which may not hold.

The PCR contained 60 Vbeta and 13 Jbeta primers. Assay: immunoSEQ multiplex PCR; the TCRdb copy retains only in-frame clones and omits some. The data hold about 130,000 clones, with around three quarters observed a single time. The V gene lost 1 base and the J gene lost 1 base, with 5 bases spanning the gap. The CDR3 has 13 amino acids. Germline V CDR1 and CDR2: SGDLS, YYNGEE. The chain employs TRBV9 and TRBJ1-2; D gene ambiguous. The receptor comes from a woman aged 55-69 years in good health and CMV-seropositive. The sequenced sample consisted of PBMCs. The CDR3 here is CASSVISNYGYTF. As DNA, the CDR3 is TGTGCCAGCAGCGTAATCAGTAACTATGGCTACACCTTC.